The rows below give T cell receptor beta chains drawn from one sample of a study of cytomegalovirus exposure and HLA in healthy donors. Sequencing was performed with immunoSEQ multiplex PCR; in TCRdb, only in-frame clones are kept and a portion is missing. The repertoire has fewer than 140,000 clones, around 79% of them found once; the top ten carry 3% to 4%. Sequencing used PBMCs. Every receptor here comes from a man aged 55 to 70 in good health and CMV-seronegative. CDR3s include the opening cysteine and the closing phenylalanine or tryptophan. The D gene is left open where the match is weak. Clone size is not always given. Where it is, it says once, few, many or a class for expanded clones.

d_call: .
j_call: TRBJ2-1
clone_size: .
v_call: TRBV2
cdr3_nt: TGTGCCAACAGTTCCAACGGCTACAATGAGCAGTTCTTC
cdr3_aa: CANSSNGYNEQFF

d_call: .
j_call: TRBJ1-1
clone_size: .
v_call: TRBV7-2
cdr3_nt: TGTGCCGAGACCGGGGTCCAGAACACTGAAGCTTTCTTT
cdr3_aa: CAETGVQNTEAFF

d_call: TRBD1
j_call: TRBJ1-2
clone_size: few
v_call: TRBV15
cdr3_nt: TGTGCCACCAGCAGAGATCCGCCCTCCCGGGACAGGGCCTACCGGGACTATGGCTACACCTTC
cdr3_aa: CATSRDPPSRDRAYRDYGYTF

d_call: TRBD2
j_call: TRBJ2-3
clone_size: once
v_call: TRBV14
cdr3_nt: TGTGCCAGCAGACAAGATCGACTAGCGAGCACAGATACGCAGTATTTT
cdr3_aa: CASRQDRLASTDTQYF

d_call: .
j_call: TRBJ2-1
clone_size: .
v_call: TRBV27
cdr3_nt: TGTGCCAGCAGTTTCACTAGCTACAATGAGCAGTTCTTC
cdr3_aa: CASSFTSYNEQFF

d_call: TRBD1
j_call: TRBJ1-4
clone_size: .
v_call: TRBV4-2
cdr3_nt: TGTGCCAGCAGCCTAGGGGGCGCCACTGAAAAACTGTTTTTT
cdr3_aa: CASSLGGATEKLFF

d_call: TRBD2
j_call: TRBJ2-3
clone_size: .
v_call: TRBV4-1
cdr3_nt: TGCGCCAGCAGCCCTTCCGGGACTAGCGGGGGGGCCTCTGGGACAGATACGCAGTATTTT
cdr3_aa: CASSPSGTSGGASGTDTQYF

d_call: TRBD1
j_call: TRBJ2-3
clone_size: .
v_call: TRBV7-2
cdr3_nt: TGTGCCAGCAGCCCCCCCGGGCAGGGGGCACGGAGCACAGATACGCAGTATTTT
cdr3_aa: CASSPPGQGARSTDTQYF

d_call: .
j_call: TRBJ1-1
clone_size: .
v_call: TRBV9
cdr3_nt: TGTGCCAGCAGTCGGGAGGGGCGAGGTGAAGCTTTCTTT
cdr3_aa: CASSREGRGEAFF

d_call: TRBD1
j_call: TRBJ1-1
clone_size: .
v_call: TRBV2
cdr3_nt: TGTGCCAGCAGTGATACAGGGGGCGAAGGGGAAGCTTTCTTT
cdr3_aa: CASSDTGGEGEAFF

d_call: TRBD2
j_call: TRBJ2-1
clone_size: .
v_call: TRBV7-3
cdr3_nt: TGTGCCAGCAGCTTAGGGGGAGGGGCCGAGATAAGGTACAATGAGCAGTTCTTC
cdr3_aa: CASSLGGGAEIRYNEQFF

d_call: TRBD1
j_call: TRBJ1-1
clone_size: .
v_call: TRBV29-1
cdr3_nt: TGCAGCGTTGATGGACAGGGGGGCTTGAACACTGAAGCTTTCTTT
cdr3_aa: CSVDGQGGLNTEAFF

d_call: TRBD2
j_call: TRBJ2-3
clone_size: .
v_call: TRBV7-2
cdr3_nt: TGTGCCAGCAGCTTAGGCGGGGGGCGCACAGATACGCAGTATTTT
cdr3_aa: CASSLGGGRTDTQYF

d_call: TRBD2
j_call: TRBJ2-5
clone_size: .
v_call: TRBV6-6
cdr3_nt: TGTGCCAGCAGTTTAGGACTAGTCGGTCAAGAGACCCAGTACTTC
cdr3_aa: CASSLGLVGQETQYF

d_call: TRBD1
j_call: TRBJ1-2
clone_size: .
v_call: TRBV7-3
cdr3_nt: TGTGCCAGCAGCTTAACTGGGACAGGGGATGGCTACACCTTC
cdr3_aa: CASSLTGTGDGYTF

d_call: .
j_call: TRBJ2-3
clone_size: .
v_call: TRBV4-3
cdr3_nt: TGCGCCAGCAGCCAAGGACAGGAAAGCACAGATACGCAGTATTTT
cdr3_aa: CASSQGQESTDTQYF

d_call: TRBD1
j_call: TRBJ2-1
clone_size: .
v_call: TRBV6-5
cdr3_nt: TGTGCCAGCAGTTTCGAGACAGGGGGCCTCAATGAGCAGTTCTTC
cdr3_aa: CASSFETGGLNEQFF

d_call: TRBD2
j_call: TRBJ2-5
clone_size: .
v_call: TRBV19
cdr3_nt: TGTGCCAGTAGTCCCGGACTAGCCGATTTTGAGACCCAGTACTTC
cdr3_aa: CASSPGLADFETQYF

d_call: .
j_call: TRBJ1-5
clone_size: .
v_call: TRBV6-1
cdr3_nt: TGTGCCAGCAGTGAAGCTGGCCCGGGGAGCAATCAGCCCCAGCATTTT
cdr3_aa: CASSEAGPGSNQPQHF

d_call: .
j_call: TRBJ1-6
clone_size: .
v_call: TRBV4-2
cdr3_nt: TGTGCCAGCAGCCAATCAGGGAACTCCTATAATTCACCCCTCCACTTT
cdr3_aa: CASSQSGNSYNSPLHF

d_call: TRBD2
j_call: TRBJ2-5
clone_size: .
v_call: TRBV7-2
cdr3_nt: TGTGCCAGCAGCTCTCGACTAGCGGGGGGGAAGACCCAGTACTTC
cdr3_aa: CASSSRLAGGKTQYF

d_call: .
j_call: TRBJ2-1
clone_size: .
v_call: TRBV15
cdr3_nt: TGTGCCACCAGCAAGTTCGTCGGGTCGAGGAGCTCCTACAATGAGCAGTTCTTC
cdr3_aa: CATSKFVGSRSSYNEQFF

d_call: .
j_call: TRBJ1-3
clone_size: once
v_call: TRBV5-1
cdr3_nt: TGCGCCAGCAGCTTGATTGGGGAGGAGAGTGGAAACACCATATATTTT
cdr3_aa: CASSLIGEESGNTIYF